This T cell receptor (beta chain) was profiled in a study of regulatory T cells in long-lasting Graves disease. A remark on this clonotype: Antigen: not known.

Time point specified: newly diagnosed GD, antithyroid drugs for less than 3 months. Following extraction of RNA from PBMCs, that RNA was used to make the TCR library. Building of the TCR beta libraries involved iRepertoire HTBI primers and Arm-PCR of CDR3 regions. TCRdb used MiXCR to reprocess the multiplex PCR reads, holding one entry per CDR3 protein. The sample carries fewer than 650,000 distinct CDR3 sequences, 15% to 20% recorded once. Germline lookup yields CDR1 DFQATT and CDR2 SNEGSKA (reference sequence). The CDR3 consists of 21 residues. General study findings and limits: It was possible that the small sample size reduced accuracy. The analysis examined peripheral blood only and excluded thyroid tissue.

These data were also reused for a study on T cells in Graves' hyperthyroidism and ophthalmopathy.

The receptor comes from a man younger than 35 with Graves disease. The chain combines TRBV20-1 with TRBJ2-5; 14 bases align to TRBD2. The J call could be wrong; TRBJ2-7 is a better fit for the DNA end. Source: peripheral blood mononuclear cells (PBMCs), taken at new diagnosis, from a patient treated with antithyroid drugs. The CDR3 DNA reads TGCAGTGCTAGAGTACCCTTAACCAAAAAAGGACTAGCGGGGGGAACCTACGAGCAGTACTTC. This gives the protein CSARVPLTKKGLAGGTYEQYF.